Presented here are 21 T cell receptor beta chains from one specimen sequenced in a study of T cell changes during pregnancy in multiple sclerosis. Produced via immunoSEQ multiplex PCR; TCRdb's table is partial and in-frame only. Of about 68,000 clones in the sample, roughly nine tenths were seen once. Here the sequenced sample was peripheral blood, taken in the third trimester of pregnancy. Receptors were obtained from a female donor with multiple sclerosis, enrolled in a pregnancy study.

V and J are TRBV5-1 and TRBJ2-5, with a tentative D call TRBD1 (5 bases). Trimming removed 4 bases from V and 3 bases from J, with 16 bases in between. The CDR3 has 15 amino acids. Germline loops: CDR1 SGHRS, CDR2 YFSETQ. The CDR3 DNA sequence: TGCGCCAGCAGCCGCCAGGGTACCCTGGAAGAGACCCAGTACTTC. It encodes CASSRQGTLEETQYF.

The chain carries TRBV29-1 and TRBJ1-2, with TRBD1 identical over 11 bases. Germline assignment: CDR1 SQVTM and CDR2 ANQGSEA. Losses at the gene ends were 6 bases for V and 5 bases for J; bases not matched to a gene: 5. The CDR3 covers 13 residues. The CDR3 reads CSVGTGGQYGYTF. Written as DNA, the CDR3 is TGCAGCGTGGGGACAGGGGGACAATATGGCTACACCTTC.

This chain connects TRBV5-4 to TRBJ2-5; 8 bases agree with TRBD2. The CDR3 has 16 amino acids. The ends lost 0 bases at V and 5 bases at J; junction bases unmatched: 9. CDR1 is SGHNT and CDR2 is YYREEE in the germline V gene (reference sequence). The CDR3 DNA reads as TGTGCCAGCAGCTTGGGATTGCGGGGGGCGTCGGAGACCCAGTACTTC. It translates to CASSLGLRGASETQYF.

This chain joins TRBV4-3 and TRBJ2-3, with a tentative D call TRBD2 (6 bases). Germline V gene data show CDR1 as LGHNA and CDR2 as YSLEER. Between the trimmed V and J ends, which lost 0 bases and 4 bases, there was a span of 14 bases. This CDR3 contains 16 residues. Written as DNA, the CDR3 is TGCGCCAGCAGCCAAGAACCCCACGGAGGGGCAGATACGCAGTATTTT. Translation gives CASSQEPHGGADTQYF.

This clone has a handful of counts. This CDR3 is CASSPDRDRVRTGELFF. DNA of the CDR3: TGTGCCAGCAGTCCCGACCGGGACAGGGTTCGGACCGGGGAGCTGTTTTTT. This chain joins TRBV27 and TRBJ2-2, with 9 positions matching TRBD1. Trimming at V came to 5 bases and at J to 5 bases, leaving 12 bases not matched to a gene. The CDR3 sequence is 17 residues long. CDR1 is MNHEY, CDR2 SMNVEV, per germline (reference sequence).

The chain has TRBV6-4 and TRBJ2-2; 10 bases are shared with TRBD2. Trimming at V came to 6 bases and at J to 3 bases, leaving 4 bases not matched to a gene. CDR3 length equals 15 residues. Germline loops: CDR1 MRHNA, CDR2 SNTAGT. The CDR3 bases are TGTGCCAGCAGCCCCGGACTAGCGGACACCGGGGAGCTGTTTTTT. Residues: CASSPGLADTGELFF.

The gene calls are TRBV7-3 and TRBJ2-1; 9 bases line up with TRBD2. V lost 2 bases, J lost 5 bases, and 7 bases stayed unmatched. Germline-derived CDR1 and CDR2 are SGHTA and FQGTGA. The length of the CDR3 is 16 residues. In DNA form, the CDR3 reads TGTGCCAGCAGCTTACTCGGCGGGGGGGCCGACAATGAGCAGTTCTTC. The encoded protein is CASSLLGGGADNEQFF. Drawing the rest from reference TRBV7-3 and TRBJ2-1, the complete variable domain is GAGVSQTPSNKVTEKGKYVELRCDPISGHTALYWYRQSLGQGPEFLIYFQGTGAADDSGLPNDRFFAVRPEGSVSTLKIQRTERGDSAVYLCASSLLGGGADNEQFFGPGTRLTVL.

This clone showed up just a few times. The chain carries TRBV5-1 and TRBJ1-1; 8 positions match TRBD1. CDR3 length: 14 amino acids. The ends lost 3 bases at V and 1 base at J; junction bases unmatched: 2. Germline V gene lookup returns CDR1 SGHRS and CDR2 YFSETQ. The CDR3 is CASSSGQENTEAFF. Here the CDR3 DNA reads TGCGCCAGCAGCTCGGGACAGGAGAACACTGAAGCTTTCTTT.

V usage is TRBV5-1 and J usage is TRBJ1-1; TRBD1 aligns across 9 bases. CDR1 is SGHRS and CDR2 is YFSETQ in the germline V gene. The CDR3 spans 17 residues. J gave up 0 bases and V 7 bases, and 13 bases lay outside the gene matches. Written as DNA, the CDR3 is TGCGCCAGCCATCCAGCCCGGGACAGGGTTATGAACACTGAAGCTTTCTTT. Protein sequence: CASHPARDRVMNTEAFF. The whole variable domain, filled in from reference TRBV5-1 and TRBJ1-1, reads KAGVTQTPRYLIKTRGQQVTLSCSPISGHRSVSWYQQTPGQGLQFLFEYFSETQRNKGNFPGRFSGRQFSNSRSEMNVSTLELGDSALYLCASHPARDRVMNTEAFFGQGTRLTVV.

The chain carries TRBV7-9 and TRBJ2-7; TRBD2 matches at 7 bases. V was pared by 5 bases and J by 2 bases, with 9 bases of the junction left unmatched. The CDR3 covers 15 residues. Germline loops: CDR1 SEHNR, CDR2 FQNEAQ (reference sequence). CDR3 residues: CASSQSGGGPYEQYF. CDR3 nucleotides: TGTGCCAGCAGCCAAAGCGGCGGGGGACCCTACGAGCAGTACTTC.

This chain uses TRBV6-5 with TRBJ2-5, with TRBD2 identical over 9 bases. The trim removed 4 bases at V and 7 bases at J, leaving 7 bases unmatched. This CDR3 is 14 amino acids long. CDR1 is MNHEY and CDR2 is SVGAGI in the germline V gene. The chain's CDR3 is CASSSLAGMGTQYF. The CDR3 DNA follows: TGTGCCAGCAGTTCCCTAGCGGGGATGGGGACCCAGTACTTC.

The rearrangement uses TRBV11-2 and TRBJ1-3; possibly TRBD1 for D (5 bases). Germline values: CDR1 SGHAT, CDR2 FQNNGV. The CDR3 spans 17 residues. Trimming left V 5 bases short and J 2 bases short, with 19 bases between. The CDR3 here is CASSHLAKEGAGNTIYF. The CDR3, as DNA: TGTGCCAGCAGCCACCTTGCGAAAGAAGGGGCTGGAAACACCATATATTTT.

V and J are TRBV7-8 and TRBJ1-2, with D hard to call. CDR1 is SGHVS and CDR2 is FQNEAQ in the germline V gene. Trimming removed 1 base from V and 3 bases from J, with 15 bases in between. There are 16 residues in the CDR3. Here the CDR3 reads CASSLGSPERDYGYTF. CDR3 nucleotides: TGTGCCAGCAGCTTAGGGAGCCCCGAACGAGACTATGGCTACACCTTC.

V and J are TRBV6-5 and TRBJ1-1; D possibly corresponds to TRBD1 (5 bases). In germline, CDR1 is MNHEY, CDR2 SVGAGI. This CDR3 spans 15 amino acids. V lost 0 bases and J 4 bases, leaving 12 bases between the germline ends. CDR3 loop: CASSYSYTQGTEAFF. The CDR3 coding sequence is TGTGCCAGCAGTTACTCCTATACCCAGGGCACTGAAGCTTTCTTT.

The chain uses TRBV11-2 and TRBJ1-2, with a weak D call TRBD1 (5 bases). Germline CDR1 and CDR2: SGHAT and FQNNGV. The CDR3 is 12 residues long. V was clipped by 5 bases and J by 7 bases, with 11 bases between them. The CDR3 is CASSQGGFGYTF. The CDR3 DNA is TGTGCCAGCAGCCAGGGAGGGTTTGGCTACACCTTC.

This chain joins TRBV4-2 and TRBJ2-1, with no clear D. Germline V CDR1 and CDR2: LGHNA, YNFKEQ. Trimming shortened V by 4 bases and J by 6 bases, and 7 bases separated the two germline ends. There are 12 residues in the CDR3. CDR3 amino acids: CASSPPGNEQFF. DNA for the CDR3: TGTGCCAGCAGCCCGCCCGGCAATGAGCAGTTCTTC.

A few counts support this clone. The chain joins TRBV13 to TRBJ1-1; D unresolved. Germline lookup yields CDR1 PRHDT and CDR2 FYEKMQ (reference sequence). V was clipped by 3 bases and J by 2 bases, with 10 bases between them. The CDR3 extends over 14 amino acids. The chain's CDR3 is CASSLSGLNTEAFF. Here the CDR3 DNA reads TGTGCCAGCAGCTTGTCTGGGCTTAACACTGAAGCTTTCTTT.

The chain combines TRBV5-6 with TRBJ1-5; the D is unclear. Trimming pared 2 bases from V and 7 bases from J, leaving 7 bases between. The length of the CDR3 is 12 residues. CDR1 is SGHDT, CDR2 YYEEEE, per germline. The CDR3 nucleotides read TGTGCCAGCAGCTTTTCGGGGCAGCCCCAGCATTTT. Protein sequence: CASSFSGQPQHF.

This clone was picked up one time. The chain joins TRBV5-1 to TRBJ2-3, with TRBD2 matching 11 bases. Germline V gives CDR1 SGHRS, CDR2 YFSETQ. The CDR3 is 15 amino acids. V gave up 5 bases and J gave up 6 bases; unmatched junction bases: 8. The chain's CDR3 is CASSSIAGGIDTQYF. CDR3 nucleotides: TGCGCCAGCAGTTCGATAGCGGGGGGGATTGATACGCAGTATTTT.

The chain joins TRBV4-3 to TRBJ1-2; D call uncertain. CDR3 length: 16 amino acids. Between the trimmed V and J ends, which lost 0 bases and 5 bases, there was a span of 16 bases. CDR1 LGHNA and CDR2 YSLEER come from the germline V gene. The CDR3 coding sequence is TGCGCCAGCAGCCAAGACACCCAAGTTCAGGCTTATGGCTACACCTTC. Amino acids: CASSQDTQVQAYGYTF.

The J gene is TRBJ2-5, the V gene TRBV9; possible D gene TRBD1, 5 bases. V was shortened by 0 bases and J by 6 bases, with 12 bases between the two germline ends. The CDR3 runs to 14 residues. Germline assignment: CDR1 SGDLS and CDR2 YYNGEE. The DNA for the CDR3 is TGTGCCAGCAGCGTAGGTGAAGGGGTAAAGACCCAGTACTTC. It codes for CASSVGEGVKTQYF.